A selection of T cell receptor beta chains follows, all from one sample in a study of cytomegalovirus exposure and HLA in healthy donors. The repertoire was sequenced with immunoSEQ multiplex PCR; TCRdb's copy has only in-frame clones and lacks some. The sample has about 93,000 clones, 60% to 80% seen once; the top ten hold around 2%. The sample consisted of PBMCs. The receptors were gathered from a boy aged 5-17 years in good health and CMV-seronegative. The CDR3 runs from the conserved cysteine through the conserved F or W. D genes are given only for firm matches. Clone size is given for some rows only: seen once, a few or many times, or a class if the clone is expanded.

v_gene	j_gene	len	abundance	d_gene	CDR3nt	CDR3aa
TRBV7-9	TRBJ1-2	14	-	-	TGTGCCAGCAGCTTAGAGGCAGGGGCCGGTGGCTACACCTTC	CASSLEAGAGGYTF
TRBV6-1	TRBJ2-5	14	-	TRBD2	TGTGCCAGCAGTGTGATGGGACTAGCGTGGACCCAGTACTTC	CASSVMGLAWTQYF
TRBV2	TRBJ2-2	17	-	-	TGTGCCAGCAGCCACTTGGGGACTGCACCGAACACCGGGGAGCTGTTTTTT	CASSHLGTAPNTGELFF
TRBV4-2	TRBJ2-6	16	-	-	TGTGCCAGCAGCCAAGATAGCAACTCTGGGGCCAACGTCCTGACTTTC	CASSQDSNSGANVLTF
TRBV2	TRBJ1-4	15	few	TRBD1	TGTGCCAGCCGGGGACAGGCTGGGGCTAATGAAAAACTGTTTTTT	CASRGQAGANEKLFF
TRBV10-3	TRBJ1-2	15	-	-	TGTGCCATCAGTGAGTCAGGACAGATAGGCTATGGCTACACCTTC	CAISESGQIGYGYTF
TRBV4-3	TRBJ2-2	16	-	TRBD1	TGCGCCAGCGGGAACCAGGGACAGGGTAACACCGGGGAGCTGTTTTTT	CASGNQGQGNTGELFF
TRBV18	TRBJ1-5	13	-	-	TGTGCCAGCTCACCTCCAGGGAATCAGCCCCAGCATTTT	CASSPPGNQPQHF
TRBV27	TRBJ2-7	13	few	TRBD2	TGTGCCAGCAGTTTAGCGGGGGGGTACGAGCAGTACTTC	CASSLAGGYEQYF
TRBV29-1	TRBJ1-2	12	-	-	TGCAGCGTTGAGCAGGGGAACTATGGCTACACCTTC	CSVEQGNYGYTF
TRBV27	TRBJ2-1	13	-	-	TGTGCCAGCATGGGGGGGCTGGGGGATGAGCAGTTCTTC	CASMGGLGDEQFF
TRBV5-1	TRBJ2-7	13	-	-	TGCGCCAGCAGCTTGGCCACAGCCTACGAGCAGTACTTC	CASSLATAYEQYF
TRBV29-1	TRBJ1-2	14	-	TRBD1	TGCAGCGTGATGGACAGGGGCGCTACCTATGGCTACACCTTC	CSVMDRGATYGYTF
TRBV28	TRBJ2-7	15	once	TRBD2	TGTGCCAGCAGTTTACCGGGGGGTGGATCCTACGAGCAGTACTTC	CASSLPGGGSYEQYF
TRBV5-6	TRBJ2-2	16	-	-	TGTGCCAGCAGCGTGTGGGGTAGGGGCGGAACCGGGGAGCTGTTTTTT	CASSVWGRGGTGELFF
TRBV29-1	TRBJ1-2	13	-	-	TGCAGCGTTGGGGCAGTAAATAACTATGGCTACACCTTC	CSVGAVNNYGYTF
TRBV28	TRBJ1-5	14	-	-	TGTGCCAGCAGTTTGGTACAGAGCAATCAGCCCCAGCATTTT	CASSLVQSNQPQHF
TRBV7-2	TRBJ1-2	16	-	TRBD1	TGTGCCAGCAGCTTAGGGGGACAGGCACTTAACTATGGCTACACCTTC	CASSLGGQALNYGYTF
TRBV29-1	TRBJ2-1	12	-	TRBD2	TGCAGCGTTGTACTAGCGGGAGAAAATCAGTTCTTC	CSVVLAGENQFF
TRBV6-5	TRBJ2-7	14	few	TRBD1	TGTGCCAGCAGCCCCTCGGACAGGCGGTTTGAGCAGTACTTC	CASSPSDRRFEQYF
TRBV30	TRBJ2-3	15	few	TRBD2	TGTGCCTGGAGTTGGATAGCGGGGGGGCCGGATACGCAGTATTTT	CAWSWIAGGPDTQYF
TRBV7-9	TRBJ2-1	15	many	-	TGTGCCAGCAGCTTAGCGCTAGAGCCTAGAGATGAGCAGTTCTTC	CASSLALEPRDEQFF
TRBV11-3	TRBJ2-1	15	-	-	TGTGCCAGCAGCTTAGCTGACTCGGGGTACAATGAGCAGTTCTTC	CASSLADSGYNEQFF
TRBV7-8	TRBJ2-1	15	-	TRBD2	TGTGCCAGCAGCCATCCCGGACTAGGGTACAATGAGCAGTTCTTC	CASSHPGLGYNEQFF
TRBV11-2	TRBJ2-4	16	-	TRBD2	TGTGCCAGCAGGGACCTTAGCGGGAGTGGCAAAAACATTCAGTACTTC	CASRDLSGSGKNIQYF
TRBV2	TRBJ1-2	15	few	TRBD1	TGTGCCAGCAGTGAAGGGCAGGGGGCGGTCTATGGCTACACCTTC	CASSEGQGAVYGYTF
TRBV10-1	TRBJ2-5	14	once	-	TGCGCCAGCAGACCTCTAGCGTCTCAAGAGACCCAGTACTTC	CASRPLASQETQYF
TRBV5-4	TRBJ1-6	13	-	-	TGTGCCAGCAGCTTACAGGGTTTGTCACCCCTCCACTTT	CASSLQGLSPLHF
TRBV10-3	TRBJ1-4	13	-	-	TGTGCCATCAGGCCGACCGGAGGTGAAAAACTGTTTTTT	CAIRPTGGEKLFF
TRBV28	TRBJ1-5	10	few	-	TGTGCCAGCGGGAGTTCTTCCCAGCATTTT	CASGSSSQHF
TRBV6-5	TRBJ2-1	16	-	TRBD1	TGTGCCAGCAGTTACACCGGACAGGGTAACTACAATGAGCAGTTCTTC	CASSYTGQGNYNEQFF
TRBV2	TRBJ2-5	11	-	-	TGTGCCAGCAGGGAGTGGGAGACCCAGTACTTC	CASREWETQYF
TRBV28	TRBJ1-2	13	-	-	TGTGCCAGCAGTGACGGACTCAGCCATGGCTACACCTTC	CASSDGLSHGYTF
TRBV4-3	TRBJ1-1	15	-	TRBD1	TGCGCCAGCAGCCCACACGGGACAGGGGAGTTAGAAGCTTTCTTT	CASSPHGTGELEAFF
TRBV10-2	TRBJ1-2	15	once	TRBD1	TGCGCCAGCAGCGGAACCGGGACAGGGTACAATGGCTACACCTTC	CASSGTGTGYNGYTF
TRBV28	TRBJ1-4	15	-	TRBD1	TGTGCCAGCAGTTCAACCGGGACAGGGAGTGAAAAACTGTTTTTT	CASSSTGTGSEKLFF
TRBV2	TRBJ1-5	16	-	TRBD1	TGTGCCAGCAGTTACCGCGCGGACAGGATCACCGGGCCCCAGCATTTT	CASSYRADRITGPQHF
TRBV7-7	TRBJ2-5	13	-	TRBD1	TGTGCTAGCAGCTTAGCACAGGGGGAGACCCAGTACTTC	CASSLAQGETQYF
TRBV30	TRBJ1-2	13	-	-	TGTGCCTGGAGTCGACAGGAGAACTATGGCTACACCTTC	CAWSRQENYGYTF
TRBV4-1	TRBJ2-7	14	-	TRBD1	TGCGCCAGCAGCCCTCGGGACAGATCCTACGAGCAGTACTTC	CASSPRDRSYEQYF
TRBV6-4	TRBJ2-1	15	few	TRBD2	TGTGCCAGCAGTGAGGGCGGGAGTGGAAAAAATGAGCAGTTCTTC	CASSEGGSGKNEQFF
TRBV5-1	TRBJ1-2	12	-	-	TGCGCCAGCAGCTTCGCGACAGGCGACTACACCTTC	CASSFATGDYTF
TRBV10-2	TRBJ2-1	14	-	TRBD2	TGCGCCAGCAAGAGTCTAGCGGTCCAGAATGAGCAGTTCTTC	CASKSLAVQNEQFF
TRBV4-1	TRBJ2-7	15	-	TRBD1	TGCGCCAGCAGCCAAGGGGACAGGGATCGGTACGAGCAGTACTTC	CASSQGDRDRYEQYF
TRBV29-1	TRBJ2-7	13	-	-	TGCAGCGCCTGGAGGGGCCTGAACCACGAGCAGTACTTC	CSAWRGLNHEQYF
TRBV4-1	TRBJ1-1	15	-	TRBD1	TGCGCCAGCAGCCAAGAAGGACAGGATGGCACTGAAGCTTTCTTT	CASSQEGQDGTEAFF
TRBV10-2	TRBJ1-2	16	-	TRBD1	TGCGCCACCCTTTCCAGGGGGGTTCGAGGAAACTATGGCTACACCTTC	CATLSRGVRGNYGYTF
TRBV28	TRBJ2-1	14	few	-	TGTGCCAGCATAGAGGGCCGCACCTACAATGAGCAGTTCTTC	CASIEGRTYNEQFF
TRBV5-4	TRBJ2-7	13	-	-	TGTGCCAGCAGCCTGAATACAGGGAACGAGCAGTACTTC	CASSLNTGNEQYF
TRBV5-4	TRBJ2-7	16	-	TRBD2	TGTGCCAGCAGCCCGGCAGGGGCTAGCGGGAGTGTCGAGCAGTACTTC	CASSPAGASGSVEQYF
TRBV7-9	TRBJ2-1	14	few	-	TGTGCCAGCAGCGGGGGGGCAGGAGGGCATGAGCAGTTCTTC	CASSGGAGGHEQFF
TRBV27	TRBJ1-2	13	once	-	TGTGCCAGCAAATCAGGGGCCCACTATGGCTACACCTTC	CASKSGAHYGYTF
TRBV4-3	TRBJ2-5	16	-	-	TGCGCCAGCAGCCAATTAATGGGGGGGCAGGGAGAGACCCAGTACTTC	CASSQLMGGQGETQYF
TRBV5-1	TRBJ2-7	16	-	TRBD2	TGCGCCAGCGGGGGAGATATTAGCGGGGGGACCTACGAGCAGTACTTC	CASGGDISGGTYEQYF
TRBV5-4	TRBJ2-3	17	-	-	TGTGCCAGCAGCTGGTACCGGGACTTCGAAAGCACAGATACGCAGTATTTT	CASSWYRDFESTDTQYF
TRBV18	TRBJ1-1	14	-	TRBD1	TGTGCCAGCTCGCCGCGGGACAGCAACACTGAAGCTTTCTTT	CASSPRDSNTEAFF
TRBV19	TRBJ1-5	16	medium-sized	TRBD1	TGTGCCAGTAGTTCTGACAGGGGGGTTAGCAATCAGCCCCAGCATTTT	CASSSDRGVSNQPQHF
TRBV28	TRBJ1-1	15	-	-	TGTGCCAGCAGTTTCGGTCCGGGTGTGAACACTGAAGCTTTCTTT	CASSFGPGVNTEAFF
TRBV6-1	TRBJ2-7	14	-	TRBD1	TGTGCCAGCAGTAAAGGGGGCCAGGGCTACGAGCAGTACTTC	CASSKGGQGYEQYF
TRBV15	TRBJ2-3	12	-	-	TGTGCCACCAGCAGAGATAGCGGACTCCTTTATTTT	CATSRDSGLLYF